One TCR beta chain is described in this entry. This CDR3 is built from 16 residues. CDR1 MNHEY and CDR2 SVGEGT come from the germline V gene. Trimming took 6 bases from V and 2 from J; bases not matched to a gene: 10. Authors' methods: From reference gene primer amplification, estimates of nucleated cell counts were derived. Data came from immunoSEQ multiplex PCR; TCRdb stores just in-frame clones and leaves some out. The DNA was the basis for D and trimming; V, J and clone size are from that table. This repertoire shows a few hundred thousand clones, more than 70% found once; its top ten account for approximately 1.6%. The sample is drawn from a study of blood T cell repertoires in COVID-19. Background on the study: Italy, Spain and the United States were the sources of the convalescent and acute COVID-19 samples.

Seattle patients were enrolled while actively infected and followed longitudinally. Material for sequencing was peripheral blood. The sequence was collected from a woman in her 30s with COVID-19, enrolled during active disease. V usage is TRBV6-2 or TRBV6-3 and J usage is TRBJ1-1; the match to TRBD1 covers 9 bases. The CDR3 region is CASSPNRGQGNTEAFF. The CDR3, as DNA: TGTGCCAGCAGCCCGAACCGGGGACAGGGAAACACTGAAGCTTTCTTT.